This is a list of T cell receptor beta chains from one sample in a study of neurological immune-mediated disorders. TCRdb reanalysed the 5' RACE reads using MiXCR and keeps one entry per CDR3 protein. The profile shows approximately 26,000 distinct CDR3 sequences, 3% to 3.5% of them singletons. Source material: PBMCs. The receptors originated from a woman aged 25 to 39 with multiple sclerosis. CDR3s include the opening cysteine and the closing phenylalanine or tryptophan. Each record gives: J gene, D gene, V gene, clone size, CDR3 protein, CDR3 DNA. D genes are given only for firm matches. Size is stated for part of the rows, as once, few or many counts, or as a class when the clone is expanded.

TRBJ1-2 - TRBV20-1 - CSARLQGRDGYTF TGCAGTGCTAGACTTCAGGGAAGGGATGGCTACACCTTC
TRBJ1-3 - TRBV5-1 many CASSLDGRSQNTIYF TGCGCCAGCAGCTTGGATGGACGGAGTCAAAACACCATATATTTT
TRBJ2-1 TRBD2 TRBV5-5 many CASSPVWTSGSNEQFF TGTGCCAGCAGCCCGGTGTGGACTAGCGGGAGCAATGAGCAGTTCTTC
TRBJ2-3 TRBD1 TRBV7-8 many CASSPKPDRAWYF TGTGCCAGCAGCCCAAAACCGGACAGGGCGTGGTATTTT
TRBJ2-2 - TRBV7-2 many CASSSGRGPTGELFF TGTGCCAGCAGCTCGGGACGGGGTCCGACCGGGGAGCTGTTTTTT
TRBJ2-1 TRBD2 TRBV25-1 many CASSDPAGGPYNEQFF TGTGCCAGCAGCGATCCAGCGGGAGGCCCCTACAATGAGCAGTTCTTC
TRBJ2-5 - TRBV5-1 many CASSLGGNQETQYF TGCGCCAGCAGCTTGGGGGGGAACCAAGAGACCCAGTACTTC
TRBJ1-2 - TRBV18 medium-sized CASSQDSNYGYTF TGTGCCAGCTCACAAGACAGCAACTATGGCTACACCTTC
TRBJ1-2 - TRBV20-1 many CSAPGQIYGYTF TGCAGTGCACCCGGACAGATCTATGGCTACACCTTC
TRBJ2-3 - TRBV20-1 many CSASRRGGSQGGTDTQYF TGCAGTGCTTCCAGGCGCGGGGGATCACAGGGGGGCACAGATACGCAGTATTTT
TRBJ2-3 TRBD2 TRBV28 many CASSLWWRERALDTQYF TGTGCCAGCAGTTTATGGTGGCGGGAGCGGGCTTTAGATACGCAGTATTTT
TRBJ1-6 - TRBV15 medium-sized CATSRDFTGNSPLHF TGTGCCACCAGCAGAGATTTTACAGGGAATTCACCCCTCCACTTT
TRBJ2-7 TRBD1 TRBV28 many CASTFLVGTGFYEQYF TGTGCCAGCACCTTTCTAGTCGGGACAGGGTTCTACGAGCAGTACTTC
TRBJ1-2 TRBD1 TRBV9 medium-sized CASSGTGLGYTF TGTGCCAGCAGCGGGACAGGGCTCGGCTACACCTTC
TRBJ2-2 - TRBV5-1 many CASSAQMTNTGELFF TGCGCCAGCAGCGCTCAGATGACGAACACCGGGGAGCTGTTTTTT
TRBJ2-7 TRBD1 TRBV20-1 - CSVGTGGVNEQYF TGCAGTGTGGGGACAGGGGGTGTCAACGAGCAGTACTTC
TRBJ2-1 - TRBV7-2 many CASSIKLGYEGQFF TGTGCCAGCAGCATCAAATTAGGTTATGAAGGGCAGTTCTTC
TRBJ2-7 - TRBV3-1 many CASSQDARLPMREQYF TGTGCCAGCAGCCAAGACGCGAGACTACCTATGCGCGAGCAGTACTTC
TRBJ2-7 TRBD2 TRBV10-3 many CAISEGFGGDAYEQYF TGTGCCATCAGTGAAGGATTCGGGGGGGACGCCTACGAGCAGTACTTC
TRBJ2-7 TRBD1 TRBV6-6 once CASSSRTGRWIYEQYF TGTGCCAGCAGTTCCAGGACAGGCCGGTGGATTTACGAGCAGTACTTC
TRBJ2-7 - TRBV2 many CASRPTGKAYEQYF TGTGCCAGCAGACCCACAGGGAAAGCCTACGAGCAGTACTTC
TRBJ1-1 - TRBV18 - CASSQGRRYAEAFF TGTGCCAGCTCACAGGGGCGGAGGTACGCTGAAGCTTTCTTT
TRBJ2-7 - TRBV20-1 few CSASGSTDYEQYF TGCAGTGCTAGTGGCTCTACCGACTACGAGCAGTACTTC
TRBJ2-3 - TRBV28 many CASSYPSLGTQYF TGTGCCAGCAGCTACCCCTCGTTAGGTACGCAGTATTTT
TRBJ1-1 - TRBV7-9 few CASSLAAREAFF TGTGCCAGCAGCTTAGCGGCTCGTGAAGCTTTCTTT
TRBJ2-1 TRBD2 TRBV6-5 few CASSRDSGRAPYNEQFF TGTGCCAGCAGTCGGGATAGCGGGAGGGCACCCTACAATGAGCAGTTCTTC
TRBJ2-7 - TRBV5-1 many CASSLVLSDYEQYF TGCGCCAGCAGCTTGGTTTTGTCCGACTACGAGCAGTACTTC
TRBJ2-3 TRBD2 TRBV20-1 many CSASILAGDVDTQYF TGCAGTGCTAGTATCCTAGCGGGGGATGTAGATACGCAGTATTTT
TRBJ1-3 - TRBV6-6 many CASTLRMGNTIYF TGTGCCAGCACCCTTCGGATGGGAAACACCATATATTTT
TRBJ2-1 - TRBV28 many CASSERLREQFF TGTGCCAGCAGTGAGAGGTTACGGGAGCAGTTCTTC
TRBJ2-2 TRBD1 TRBV18 - CASSHGQGASGELFF TGTGCCAGCTCACACGGACAGGGGGCCTCCGGGGAGCTGTTTTTT
TRBJ2-5 - TRBV7-2 many CASSLGSGVQETQYF TGTGCCAGCAGCTTAGGCTCAGGGGTCCAAGAGACCCAGTACTTC